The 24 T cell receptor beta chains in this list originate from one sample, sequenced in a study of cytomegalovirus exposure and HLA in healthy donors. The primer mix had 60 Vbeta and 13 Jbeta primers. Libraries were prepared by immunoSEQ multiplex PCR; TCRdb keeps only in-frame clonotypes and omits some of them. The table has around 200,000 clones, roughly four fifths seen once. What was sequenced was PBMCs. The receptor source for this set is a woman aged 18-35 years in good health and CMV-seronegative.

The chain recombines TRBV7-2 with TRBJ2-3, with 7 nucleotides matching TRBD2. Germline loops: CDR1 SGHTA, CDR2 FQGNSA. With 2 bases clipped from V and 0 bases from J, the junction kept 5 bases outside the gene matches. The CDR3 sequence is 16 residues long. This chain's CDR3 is CASSLWASGSTDTQYF. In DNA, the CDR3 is TGTGCCAGCAGCTTATGGGCTAGCGGAAGCACAGATACGCAGTATTTT.

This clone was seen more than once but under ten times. In nucleotides, the CDR3 is TGTGCCAGCAGCTTAGGAGACCGGGGTGCTTTAGAGACCCAGTACTTC. Protein sequence: CASSLGDRGALETQYF. The chain combines TRBV7-9 with TRBJ2-5, with D perhaps TRBD2 (5 bases). The length of the CDR3 is 16 residues. Germline lookup yields CDR1 SEHNR and CDR2 FQNEAQ (reference sequence). V lost 1 base and J 4 bases, leaving 16 bases between the germline ends.

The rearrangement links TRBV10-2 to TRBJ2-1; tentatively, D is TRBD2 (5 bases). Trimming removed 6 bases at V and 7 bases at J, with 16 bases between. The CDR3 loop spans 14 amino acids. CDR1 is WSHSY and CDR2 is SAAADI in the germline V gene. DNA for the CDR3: TGCGCCAGCAGGGACTGGGGAAATGAGAATGAGCAGTTCTTC. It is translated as CASRDWGNENEQFF.

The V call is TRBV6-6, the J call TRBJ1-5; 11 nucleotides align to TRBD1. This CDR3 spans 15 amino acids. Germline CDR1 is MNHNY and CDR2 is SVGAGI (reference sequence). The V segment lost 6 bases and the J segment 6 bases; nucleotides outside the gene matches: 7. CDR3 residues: CASSRGQGAGQPQHF. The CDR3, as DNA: TGTGCCAGCAGCCGTGGACAGGGGGCGGGTCAGCCCCAGCATTTT.

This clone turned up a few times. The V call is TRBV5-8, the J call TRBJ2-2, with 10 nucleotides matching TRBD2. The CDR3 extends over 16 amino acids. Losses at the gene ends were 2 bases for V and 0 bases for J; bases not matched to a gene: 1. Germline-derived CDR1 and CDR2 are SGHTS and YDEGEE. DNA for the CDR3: TGTGCCAGCAGCTTTACTAGCGGGGCGAACACCGGGGAGCTGTTTTTT. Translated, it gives CASSFTSGANTGELFF.

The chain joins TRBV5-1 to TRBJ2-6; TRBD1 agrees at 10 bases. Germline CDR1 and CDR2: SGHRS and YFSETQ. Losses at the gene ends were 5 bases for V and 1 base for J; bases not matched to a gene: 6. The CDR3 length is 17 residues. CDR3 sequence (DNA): TGCGCCAGCAGAAGGACAGGGGGAGAATCTGGGGCCAACGTCCTGACTTTC. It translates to CASRRTGGESGANVLTF.

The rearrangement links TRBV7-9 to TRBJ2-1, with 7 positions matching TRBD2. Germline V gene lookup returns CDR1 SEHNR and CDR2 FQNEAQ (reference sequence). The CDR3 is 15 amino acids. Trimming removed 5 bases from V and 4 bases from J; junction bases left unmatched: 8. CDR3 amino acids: CASSRRGSGYNEQFF. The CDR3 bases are TGTGCCAGCAGCCGGCGGGGGTCGGGATACAATGAGCAGTTCTTC.

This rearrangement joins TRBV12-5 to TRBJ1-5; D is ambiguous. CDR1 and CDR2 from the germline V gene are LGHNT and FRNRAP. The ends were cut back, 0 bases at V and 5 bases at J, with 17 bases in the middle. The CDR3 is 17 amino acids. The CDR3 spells CASGLVPPLEGDQPQHF. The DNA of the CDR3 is TGTGCTAGTGGTTTGGTCCCCCCGTTGGAGGGAGATCAGCCCCAGCATTTT.

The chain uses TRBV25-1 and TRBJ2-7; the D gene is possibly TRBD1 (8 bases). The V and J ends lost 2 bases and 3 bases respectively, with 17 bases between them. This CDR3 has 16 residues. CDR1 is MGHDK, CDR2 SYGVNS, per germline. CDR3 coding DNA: TGTGCCAGCAGTGAAAGGGTGGACAGGGAGGGCTACGAGCAGTACTTC. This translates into CASSERVDREGYEQYF.

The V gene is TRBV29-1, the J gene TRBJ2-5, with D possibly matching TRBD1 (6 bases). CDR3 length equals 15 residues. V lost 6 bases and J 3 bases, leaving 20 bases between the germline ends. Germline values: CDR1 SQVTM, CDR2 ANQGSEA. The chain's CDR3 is CSVTLGTSWKETQYF. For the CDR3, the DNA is TGCAGCGTCACCTTAGGGACATCCTGGAAAGAGACCCAGTACTTC.

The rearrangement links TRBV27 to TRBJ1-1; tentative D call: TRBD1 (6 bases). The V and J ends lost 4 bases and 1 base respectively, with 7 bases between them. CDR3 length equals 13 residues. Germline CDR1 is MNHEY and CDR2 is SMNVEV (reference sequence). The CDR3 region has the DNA TGTGCCAGCAGTTGGACAGAGAACACTGAAGCTTTCTTT. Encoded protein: CASSWTENTEAFF.

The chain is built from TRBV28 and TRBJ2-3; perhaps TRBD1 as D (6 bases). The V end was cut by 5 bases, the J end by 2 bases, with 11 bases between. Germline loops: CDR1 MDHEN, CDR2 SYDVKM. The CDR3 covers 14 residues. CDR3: CASSPGQSTDTQYF. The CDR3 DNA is TGTGCCAGCAGTCCAGGACAGTCCACAGATACGCAGTATTTT.

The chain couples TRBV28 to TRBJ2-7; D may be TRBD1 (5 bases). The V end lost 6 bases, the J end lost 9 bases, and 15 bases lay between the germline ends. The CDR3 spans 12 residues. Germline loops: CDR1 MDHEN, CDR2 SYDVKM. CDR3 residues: CASSQQLQGQYF. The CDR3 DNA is TGTGCCAGCAGCCAACAGCTCCAGGGGCAGTACTTC. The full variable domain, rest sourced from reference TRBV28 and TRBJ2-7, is DVKVTQSSRYLVKRTGEKVFLECVQDMDHENMFWYRQDPGLGLRLIYFSYDVKMKEKGDIPEGYSVSREKKERFSLILESASTNQTSMYLCASSQQLQGQYFGPGTRLTVT.

CDR3 DNA: TGTGCCAGCAGCCCTGGGACTTCGCAGGCCTACGAGCAGTACTTC. This translates into CASSPGTSQAYEQYF. The rearrangement joins TRBV5-4 to TRBJ2-5; D might be TRBD2 (6 bases). The DNA end is a closer match to TRBJ2-7, so the J assignment may be wrong. The germline V gene has CDR1 SGHNT and CDR2 YYREEE (reference sequence). CDR3 size: 15 residues.

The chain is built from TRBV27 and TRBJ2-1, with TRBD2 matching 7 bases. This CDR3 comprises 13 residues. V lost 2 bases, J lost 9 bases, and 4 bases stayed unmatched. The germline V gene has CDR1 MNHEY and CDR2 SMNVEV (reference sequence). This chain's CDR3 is CASSLTGGFEQFF. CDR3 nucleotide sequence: TGTGCCAGCAGTTTAACCGGGGGGTTTGAGCAGTTCTTC.

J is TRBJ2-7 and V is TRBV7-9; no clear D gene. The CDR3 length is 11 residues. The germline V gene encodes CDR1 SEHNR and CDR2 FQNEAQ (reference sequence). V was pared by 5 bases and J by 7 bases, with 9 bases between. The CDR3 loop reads CASSPSREQYF. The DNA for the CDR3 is TGTGCCAGCAGCCCTTCCCGTGAGCAGTACTTC.

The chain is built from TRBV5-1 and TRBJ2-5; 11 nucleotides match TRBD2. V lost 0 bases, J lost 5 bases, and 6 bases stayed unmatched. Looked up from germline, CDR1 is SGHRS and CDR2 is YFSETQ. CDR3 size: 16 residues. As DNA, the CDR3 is TGCGCCAGCAGCTTGGGTAGCGGGGGGGCCTTCGAGACCCAGTACTTC. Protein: CASSLGSGGAFETQYF.

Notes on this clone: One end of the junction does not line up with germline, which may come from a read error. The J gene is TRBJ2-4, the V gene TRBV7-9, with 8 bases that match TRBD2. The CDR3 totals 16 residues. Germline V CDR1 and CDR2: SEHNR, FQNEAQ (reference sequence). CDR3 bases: TGTTCCAGCAGTCTCAGCGGGAGCAGGGACAAAAACATTCAGTACTTC. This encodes CSSSLSGSRDKNIQYF.

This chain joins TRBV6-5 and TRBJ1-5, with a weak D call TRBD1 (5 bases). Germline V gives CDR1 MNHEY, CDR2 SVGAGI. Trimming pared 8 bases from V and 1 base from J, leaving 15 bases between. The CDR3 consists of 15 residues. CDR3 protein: CASGRGSSSNQPQHF. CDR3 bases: TGTGCCAGCGGGAGGGGATCGTCGAGCAATCAGCCCCAGCATTTT.

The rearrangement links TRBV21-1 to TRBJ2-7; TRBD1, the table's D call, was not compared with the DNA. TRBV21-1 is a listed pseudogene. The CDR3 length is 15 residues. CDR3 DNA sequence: TGTGCCAGCCGCCTAGGACAGGACGACTCCTACGAGCAGTACTTC. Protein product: CASRLGQDDSYEQYF.

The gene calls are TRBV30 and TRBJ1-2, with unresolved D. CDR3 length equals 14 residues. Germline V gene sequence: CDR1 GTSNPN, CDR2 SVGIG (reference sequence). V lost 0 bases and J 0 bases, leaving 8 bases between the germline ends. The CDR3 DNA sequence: TGTGCCTGGAGTGTTACACAGTCTAACTATGGCTACACCTTC. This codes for CAWSVTQSNYGYTF.

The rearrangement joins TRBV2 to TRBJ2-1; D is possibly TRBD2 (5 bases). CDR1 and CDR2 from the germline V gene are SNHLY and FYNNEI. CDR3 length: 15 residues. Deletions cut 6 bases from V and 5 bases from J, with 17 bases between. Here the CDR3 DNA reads TGTGCCAGCAGGGCCCGGGAAACGATCCACAATGAGCAGTTCTTC. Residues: CASRARETIHNEQFF.

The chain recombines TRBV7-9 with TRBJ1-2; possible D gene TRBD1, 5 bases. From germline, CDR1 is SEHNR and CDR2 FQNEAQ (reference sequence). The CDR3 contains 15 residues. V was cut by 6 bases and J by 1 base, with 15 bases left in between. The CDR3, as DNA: TGTGCCAGCAGTTCGGACACCGGGTATAACTATGGCTACACCTTC. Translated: CASSSDTGYNYGYTF.

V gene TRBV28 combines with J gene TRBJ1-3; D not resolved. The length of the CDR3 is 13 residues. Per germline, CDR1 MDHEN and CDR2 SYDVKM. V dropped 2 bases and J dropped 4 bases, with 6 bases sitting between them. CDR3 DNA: TGTGCCAGCAGTTTAAGCGTAGGAAACACCATATATTTT. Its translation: CASSLSVGNTIYF.